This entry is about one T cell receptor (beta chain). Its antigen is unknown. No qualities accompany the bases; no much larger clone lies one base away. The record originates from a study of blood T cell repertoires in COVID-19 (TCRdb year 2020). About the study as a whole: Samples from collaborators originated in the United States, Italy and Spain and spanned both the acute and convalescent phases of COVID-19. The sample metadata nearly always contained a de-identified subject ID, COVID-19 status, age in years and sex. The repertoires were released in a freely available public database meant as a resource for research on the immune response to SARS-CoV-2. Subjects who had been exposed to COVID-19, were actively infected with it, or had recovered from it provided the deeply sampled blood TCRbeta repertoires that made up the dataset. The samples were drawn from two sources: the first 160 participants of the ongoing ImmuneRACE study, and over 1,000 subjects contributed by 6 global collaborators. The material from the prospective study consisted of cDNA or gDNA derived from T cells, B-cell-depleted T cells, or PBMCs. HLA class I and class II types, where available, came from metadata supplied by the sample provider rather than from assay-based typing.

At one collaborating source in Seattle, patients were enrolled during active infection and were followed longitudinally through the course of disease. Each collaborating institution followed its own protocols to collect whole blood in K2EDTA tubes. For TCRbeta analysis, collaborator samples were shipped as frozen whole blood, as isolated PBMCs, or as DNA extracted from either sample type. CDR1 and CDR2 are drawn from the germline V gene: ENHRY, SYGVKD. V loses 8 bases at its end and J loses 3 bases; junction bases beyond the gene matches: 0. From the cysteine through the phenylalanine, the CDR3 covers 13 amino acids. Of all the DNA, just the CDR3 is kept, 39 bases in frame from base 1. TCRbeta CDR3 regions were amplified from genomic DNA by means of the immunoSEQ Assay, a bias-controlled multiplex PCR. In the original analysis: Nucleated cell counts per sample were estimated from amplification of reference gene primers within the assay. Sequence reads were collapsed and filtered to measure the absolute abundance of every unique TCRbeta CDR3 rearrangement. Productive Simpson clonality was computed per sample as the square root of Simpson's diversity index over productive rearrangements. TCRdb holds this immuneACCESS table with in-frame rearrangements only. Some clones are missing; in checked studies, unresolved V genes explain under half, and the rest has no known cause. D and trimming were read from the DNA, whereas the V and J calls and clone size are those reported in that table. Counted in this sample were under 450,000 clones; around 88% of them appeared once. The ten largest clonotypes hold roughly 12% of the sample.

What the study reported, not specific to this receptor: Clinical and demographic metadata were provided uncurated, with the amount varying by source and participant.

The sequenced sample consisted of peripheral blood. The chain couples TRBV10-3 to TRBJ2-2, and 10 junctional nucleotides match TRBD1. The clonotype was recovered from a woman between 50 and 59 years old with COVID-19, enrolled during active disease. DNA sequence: TGTGCCATCGGACAGGGGGACACCGGGGAGCTGTTTTTT. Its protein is CAIGQGDTGELFF.